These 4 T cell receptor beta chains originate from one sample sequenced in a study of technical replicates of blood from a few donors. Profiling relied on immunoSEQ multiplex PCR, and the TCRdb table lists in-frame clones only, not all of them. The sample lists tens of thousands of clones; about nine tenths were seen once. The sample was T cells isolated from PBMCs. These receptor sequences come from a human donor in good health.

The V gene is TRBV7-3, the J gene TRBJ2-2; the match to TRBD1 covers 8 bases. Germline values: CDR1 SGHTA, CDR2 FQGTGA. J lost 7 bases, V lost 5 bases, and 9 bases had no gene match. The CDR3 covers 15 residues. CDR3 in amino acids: CASSPDRAASGELFF. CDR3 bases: TGTGCCAGCAGCCCGGACAGGGCGGCGAGCGGGGAGCTGTTTTTT.

CDR3 region: CASSLGTAAHQPQHF. In DNA, the CDR3 is TGCGCCAGCAGCTTGGGGACAGCAGCTCATCAGCCCCAGCATTTT. The chain employs TRBV5-1 and TRBJ1-5; TRBD1 might be the D (6 bases). The CDR3 loop spans 15 amino acids. In germline, CDR1 is SGHRS, CDR2 YFSETQ. The ends were cut back, 0 bases at V and 5 bases at J, with 12 bases in the middle.

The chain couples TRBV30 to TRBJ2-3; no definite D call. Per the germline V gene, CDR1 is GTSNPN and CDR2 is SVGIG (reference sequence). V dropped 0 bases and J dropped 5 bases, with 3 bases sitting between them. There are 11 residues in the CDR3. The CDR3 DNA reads TGTGCCTGGAGTGTCGTAGATACGCAGTATTTT. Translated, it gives CAWSVVDTQYF.

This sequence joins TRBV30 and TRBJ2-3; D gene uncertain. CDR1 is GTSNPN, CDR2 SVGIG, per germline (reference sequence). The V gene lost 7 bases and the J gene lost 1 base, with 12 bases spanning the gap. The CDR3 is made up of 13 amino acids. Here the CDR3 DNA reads TGTGCCTACCGGGTCCGAGGCACAGATACGCAGTATTTT. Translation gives CAYRVRGTDTQYF.